The 13 T cell receptor beta chains in this list originate from one sample, sequenced in a study of spatial heterogeneity in lung cancer (dated by TCRdb to the late 2010s). The investigation overall reported the following: The number of expanded intratumoral alpha and beta TCRs correlated with the tumor nonsynonymous mutation count.

No antigen has been identified for these receptors. The library was built by means of 5' RACE. Sequencing instrument: NextSeq 500. In TCRdb, the public reads were trimmed at Q25 with fastp and aligned with MiXCR, with productive beta chains retained. Identical CDR3 proteins give one entry, which carries the most common genes and DNA. The sample table contains some 100,000 distinct CDR3 sequences; only one count was recorded for 3.5% to 5% of them. The ten largest clones add up to around 20% of the sample. The time point tag for this specimen amounts to: sample taken at primary tumor resection. Source: lung tumor tissue, taken at surgery. These receptors originate from a male donor with early-stage non-small cell lung cancer.

This clonotype was seen at least ten times. The rearrangement joins TRBV12-5 to TRBJ2-3; TRBD2 might be the D (6 bases). V gave up 8 bases and J gave up 4 bases, with 13 bases separating them. Germline CDR1 and CDR2: LGHNT and FRNRAP. CDR3 length: 13 residues. CDR3 DNA: TGTGCTAGTTCCCCCTGGGAGGCAGATACGCAGTATTTT. Translating gives CASSPWEADTQYF. Filled out from reference TRBV12-5 and TRBJ2-3, the complete variable domain reads DARVTQTPRHKVTEMGQEVTMRCQPILGHNTVFWYRQTMMQGLELLAYFRNRAPLDDSGMPKDRFSAEMPDATLATLKIQPSEPRDSAVYFCASSPWEADTQYFGPGTRLTVL.

This clonotype came up a few times. The rearrangement links TRBV2 to TRBJ1-6, with a possible D match to TRBD1 (5 bases). The germline V gene encodes CDR1 SNHLY and CDR2 FYNNEI. Trimming stripped 5 bases from V and 16 bases from J, with 18 bases between. This CDR3 spans 13 amino acids. CDR3 in amino acids: CASSPESGQGLHF. The CDR3 nucleotides read TGTGCCAGCAGTCCCGAAAGCGGTCAGGGTCTCCACTTT.

This clonotype was counted many times. The rearrangement links TRBV10-3 to TRBJ2-3, with 12 bases aligning to TRBD2. V dropped 10 bases and J dropped 4; count of bases not matched to a gene: 6. CDR1 and CDR2 (germline): ENHRY, SYGVKD. The CDR3 consists of 14 residues. This CDR3 reads CATRLAGVADTQYF. CDR3 nucleotide sequence: TGTGCCACCAGACTAGCGGGAGTAGCAGATACGCAGTATTTT.

This chain links TRBV6-5 with TRBJ2-7; D unclear. This CDR3 contains 15 residues. V was pared by 6 bases and J by 3 bases, with 18 bases between. Germline CDR1 MNHEY, CDR2 SVGAGI. The CDR3 loop reads CASRRHPGGVYEQYF. DNA for the CDR3: TGTGCCAGCAGACGACACCCGGGCGGAGTCTACGAGCAGTACTTC.

This clonotype was observed many times. The chain carries TRBV20-1 and TRBJ1-4; 9 bases line up with TRBD1. Germline V lookup: CDR1 DFQATT, CDR2 SNEGSKA (reference sequence). Trimming at V came to 1 base and at J to 6 bases, leaving 3 bases not matched to a gene. The length of the CDR3 is 14 residues. Written as DNA, the CDR3 is TGCAGTGCTAGAGCCGGGACAGGGTATGAAAAACTGTTTTTT. Translation: CSARAGTGYEKLFF.

This clonotype has at least ten counts. This sequence joins TRBV20-1 and TRBJ2-3; unclear D gene. In germline, CDR1 is DFQATT, CDR2 SNEGSKA (reference sequence). The CDR3 runs 14 residues. Trimming cost V 5 bases and J 4 bases, with 16 bases left between them. CDR3 in DNA: TGCAGTGCTCCTCGTCCCGCCCGTCCAGATACGCAGTATTTT. Its protein is CSAPRPARPDTQYF.

This clonotype was seen repeatedly, ten times or more. This rearrangement joins TRBV14 to TRBJ2-1; D is undetermined. The V and J ends lost 2 bases and 8 bases respectively, with 19 bases between them. CDR3 size: 16 residues. Germline CDR1 SGHDN, CDR2 FVKESK. CDR3 nucleotide sequence: TGTGCCAGCAGCCAAACCCCAAACTCACTAAGGGATGAGCAGTTCTTC. Residues: CASSQTPNSLRDEQFF.

This clonotype has a count of ten or more. In DNA form, the CDR3 reads TGTGCCAGCAGTTCCCCGGGCATTCATGAAAAACTGTTTTTT. It encodes CASSSPGIHEKLFF. The rearrangement joins TRBV28 to TRBJ1-4; D not resolved. The V end lost 4 bases, the J end lost 6 bases, and 12 bases lay between the germline ends. This CDR3 contains 14 residues. Germline values: CDR1 MDHEN, CDR2 SYDVKM.

This clonotype has at least ten counts. CDR3 bases: TGTGCCAGCAGCCAAGGGACTAGCTCCTACGAGCAGTACTTC. Translating gives CASSQGTSSYEQYF. This chain joins TRBV3-1 and TRBJ2-7; TRBD2 aligns across 7 bases. CDR1 and CDR2 from the germline V gene are LGHDT and YNNKEL (reference sequence). Losses at the gene ends were 1 base for V and 0 bases for J; bases not matched to a gene: 0. The CDR3 has 14 amino acids.

Many counts were recorded for this clonotype. CDR3 sequence (DNA): TGTGCCAGCTCACCAGTCGCCGGGTGGGACACCATATATTTT. Residues: CASSPVAGWDTIYF. The chain uses TRBV18 and TRBJ1-3; unclear D gene. The germline gives CDR1 KGHSH, CDR2 LQKENI. CDR3 length: 14 amino acids. V was pared by 2 bases and J by 8 bases, with 13 bases between.

This clonotype was counted many times. This chain joins TRBV2 and TRBJ2-1; D is undetermined. Trimming removed 4 bases at V and 5 bases at J, with 9 bases between. The germline V gene encodes CDR1 SNHLY and CDR2 FYNNEI. The CDR3 sequence is 13 residues long. The CDR3 spells CASSGSPDNEQFF. The CDR3 nucleotides are TGTGCCAGCAGTGGATCCCCAGACAATGAGCAGTTCTTC.

This clonotype showed up many times. The chain employs TRBV20-1 and TRBJ2-3; D is undetermined. CDR3 length: 13 residues. Germline-derived CDR1 and CDR2 are DFQATT and SNEGSKA (reference sequence). Trimming took off 6 bases at V and 3 bases at J, with 13 bases between the two ends. The CDR3 region has the DNA TGCAGTGCCCGCTTGGTCGAGACAGATACGCAGTATTTT. This encodes CSARLVETDTQYF.

This clonotype was counted only a few times. The J gene is TRBJ2-3, the V gene TRBV7-2; 7 bases agree with TRBD1. V was clipped by 3 bases and J by 2 bases; unmatched bases: 5. The germline gives CDR1 SGHTA, CDR2 FQGNSA. CDR3 length equals 15 residues. CDR3 nucleotides: TGTGCCAGCAGCTTGCCCAGGGGGATCACAGATACGCAGTATTTT. Encoded protein: CASSLPRGITDTQYF.